The TCR beta chain described here comes from a study of OX40 agonist ivuxolimab in advanced cancers. Study background: The patients' treatment was ivuxolimab, an agonistic anti-OX40 (CD134) antibody. Two patients with cutaneous melanoma and one with hepatocellular carcinoma, three in total, showed partial responses. Patients were treated with intravenous ivuxolimab, dosed at 0.01 to 10 mg/kg and infused every 2 weeks.

Profiling relied on immunoSEQ multiplex PCR, and the TCRdb table lists in-frame clones only, not all of them. Altogether about 97,000 clones are present, about 86% being singletons, with the ten largest covering more than 5.5%. The V gene's germline CDR1 is SNHLY and CDR2 FYNNEI. CDR3 length: 15 amino acids. Trimming left V 2 bases short and J 1 base short, with 9 bases between. Sequenced here: CD4+ or CD8+ T cells sorted from blood, sampled in a trial of the OX40 agonist ivuxolimab. This chain joins TRBV2 and TRBJ2-1, with D hard to call. The receptor's source is an adult with an advanced solid tumor such as melanoma, head and neck, liver or kidney cancer. The CDR3 protein is CASSENGLSYNEQFF. The CDR3 DNA is TGTGCCAGCAGTGAAAATGGGCTATCCTACAATGAGCAGTTCTTC.